What follows are 18 T cell receptor beta chains derived from one specimen sequenced in a study of shared clonotypes between healthy human individuals. Naive CD8 cells lacked CD45RO, underwent positive selection for CCR7 and left out terminally differentiated effector memory CD45RA+ cells. Generated by immunoSEQ multiplex PCR, the TCRdb table keeps only in-frame clones and is missing some. Seen here are around 2.1 million clones, more than 85% observed once, and the top ten hold 1.5% to 2%. Sequenced sample: naive CD8+ T cells from PBMCs. The receptors originated from a man between 18 and 35 years old in good health. Some clones in this sample may be carry-over from other donors' samples.

The chain combines TRBV7-3 with TRBJ1-1; D possibly corresponds to TRBD1 (5 bases). The length of the CDR3 is 13 residues. Germline values: CDR1 SGHTA, CDR2 FQGTGA. The V gene lost 3 bases and the J gene lost 4 bases, with 9 bases spanning the gap. The CDR3 reads CASSFGGSTEAFF. The CDR3 coding sequence is TGTGCCAGCAGCTTTGGGGGTAGCACTGAAGCTTTCTTT.

This clone was counted a single time. The chain carries TRBV28 and TRBJ2-2; 9 nucleotides agree with TRBD1. Germline CDR1 reads MDHEN; CDR2 reads SYDVKM. The V gene end was trimmed by 4 bases and the J gene end by 0 bases; junction bases not matched to a gene: 12. This CDR3 region has 19 residues. The CDR3 region is CASSSPWGTGSANTGELFF. CDR3 nucleotide sequence: TGTGCCAGCAGTTCTCCCTGGGGGACAGGGTCAGCGAACACCGGGGAGCTGTTTTTT.

V usage is TRBV13 and J usage is TRBJ1-4; 9 bases align to TRBD1. The CDR3 is 16 amino acids. The V segment lost 3 bases and the J segment 2 bases; nucleotides outside the gene matches: 4. CDR1 PRHDT and CDR2 FYEKMQ come from the germline V gene (reference sequence). The DNA for the CDR3 is TGTGCCAGCAGCTTGAGCGGGACAGGGACTAATGAAAAACTGTTTTTT. Translating gives CASSLSGTGTNEKLFF.

This CDR3 is CASSAHTGTGDYNEQFF. As DNA, the CDR3 is TGTGCCAGCAGCGCCCATACCGGGACAGGGGATTACAATGAGCAGTTCTTC. The gene calls are TRBV9 and TRBJ2-1; TRBD1 aligns across 10 bases. The CDR3 runs 17 residues. V was clipped by 3 bases and J by 4 bases; unmatched bases: 10. Looked up from germline, CDR1 is SGDLS and CDR2 is YYNGEE.

This chain joins TRBV5-6 and TRBJ2-1; D is undetermined. CDR3 length: 14 residues. Per the germline V gene, CDR1 is SGHDT and CDR2 is YYEEEE. V lost 0 bases and J lost 6, with 10 bases in between. This CDR3 is CASSLGSSANEQFF. DNA for the CDR3: TGTGCCAGCAGCTTGGGCAGTTCCGCCAATGAGCAGTTCTTC.

Points on this clone: Different DNA sequences within this sample yield the same CDR3. The rearrangement uses TRBV9 and TRBJ1-1, with 8 bases that match TRBD1. This CDR3 comprises 14 residues. V dropped 3 bases and J dropped 1; count of bases not matched to a gene: 2. The germline CDR1 and CDR2 sequences are SGDLS and YYNGEE. The CDR3 DNA sequence: TGTGCCAGCAGCGCCGACAGGGGGAACACTGAAGCTTTCTTT. Protein product: CASSADRGNTEAFF.

This clone has only one observation. The chain carries TRBV11-3 and TRBJ2-2, with D possibly called TRBD1 or TRBD2 (5 bases each). Germline-derived CDR1 and CDR2 are SGHNT and YENEEA. The CDR3 covers 13 residues. The V gene lost 6 bases and the J gene lost 1 base, with 6 bases spanning the gap. CDR3 in amino acids: CASRGENTGELFF. In nucleotides, the CDR3 is TGTGCCAGCAGGGGGGAGAACACCGGGGAGCTGTTTTTT.

V usage is TRBV6-1 and J usage is TRBJ2-1, with TRBD2 identical over 9 bases. This CDR3 comprises 15 residues. V lost 6 bases and J lost 7; bases outside the gene matches: 10. Looked up from germline, CDR1 is MNHNS and CDR2 is SASEGT. CDR3 residues: CASSDSGRDINEQFF. The CDR3 bases are TGTGCCAGCAGCGATAGCGGGAGAGATATTAATGAGCAGTTCTTC.

The chain has TRBV28 and TRBJ2-3; no clear D. Trimming took off 4 bases at V and 3 bases at J, with 11 bases between the two ends. The CDR3 consists of 14 residues. Germline assignment: CDR1 MDHEN and CDR2 SYDVKM. The DNA of the CDR3 is TGTGCCAGCAGTTGGGGTTCGCAGACAGATACGCAGTATTTT. Its translation is CASSWGSQTDTQYF. The variable domain in full, completed from reference TRBV28 and TRBJ2-3, reads DVKVTQSSRYLVKRTGEKVFLECVQDMDHENMFWYRQDPGLGLRLIYFSYDVKMKEKGDIPEGYSVSREKKERFSLILESASTNQTSMYLCASSWGSQTDTQYFGPGTRLTVL.

V gene TRBV11-2 combines with J gene TRBJ2-7, with D possibly TRBD2 on 5 matching bases. From germline, CDR1 is SGHAT and CDR2 FQNNGV. Trimming took off 4 bases at V and 6 bases at J, with 7 bases between the two ends. This CDR3 has 11 amino acids. In nucleotides, the CDR3 is TGTGCCAGCAGCTCGAGGGTCGAGCAGTACTTC. It translates to CASSSRVEQYF.

This chain joins TRBV5-4 and TRBJ2-1, with 8 nucleotides matching TRBD2. The trim removed 5 bases at V and 5 bases at J, leaving 9 bases unmatched. The CDR3 spans 15 residues. The germline V gene encodes CDR1 SGHNT and CDR2 YYREEE (reference sequence). The CDR3 DNA sequence: TGTGCCAGCAGGCAGCCGGGACTAGATCACAATGAGCAGTTCTTC. Its translation is CASRQPGLDHNEQFF.

This chain joins TRBV7-6 and TRBJ2-7, with D maybe TRBD2 (6 bases). V was cut by 5 bases and J by 2 bases, with 16 bases left in between. CDR3 size: 15 residues. Germline V gene data show CDR1 as SGHVS and CDR2 as FNYEAQ. The CDR3, as DNA: TGTGCCAGCAGCGTCGGGGACTTTGGGGCCTACGAGCAGTACTTC. It translates to CASSVGDFGAYEQYF. The complete variable domain, with remaining parts taken from reference TRBV7-6 and TRBJ2-7, reads GAGVSQSPRYKVTKRGQDVALRCDPISGHVSLYWYRQALGQGPEFLTYFNYEAQQDKSGLPNDRFSAERPEGSISTLTIQRTEQRDSAMYRCASSVGDFGAYEQYFGPGTRLTVT.

V gene TRBV27 combines with J gene TRBJ1-2; 7 nucleotides match TRBD1. Germline CDR1 reads MNHEY; CDR2 reads SMNVEV (reference sequence). The CDR3 totals 15 residues. J gave up 7 bases and V 3 bases, and 11 bases lay outside the gene matches. The CDR3 nucleotides read TGTGCCAGCAGTTTCTCCCCCGAGGGGGCGCTTGGCTACACCTTC. This sequence encodes CASSFSPEGALGYTF.

This CDR3 is CASSQTGQREQYF. CDR3 DNA: TGTGCCAGCAGCCAAACTGGACAGAGAGAGCAGTACTTC. The V call is TRBV4-2, the J call TRBJ2-7; a weak D match, TRBD1 (6 bases). Germline assignment: CDR1 LGHNA and CDR2 YNFKEQ. Trimming pared 2 bases from V and 7 bases from J, leaving 12 bases between. The CDR3 length is 13 residues.

The rearrangement joins TRBV28 to TRBJ2-4; D uncertain. The V end was cut by 6 bases, the J end by 0 bases, with 6 bases between. Germline values: CDR1 MDHEN, CDR2 SYDVKM. The CDR3 is 13 residues long. CDR3 sequence reads: CASRRLAKNIQYF. CDR3 coding DNA: TGTGCCAGCAGGAGGCTAGCCAAAAACATTCAGTACTTC.

Comments on this clone: Distinct nucleotide sequences in the sample also encode this CDR3. This sequence joins TRBV28 and TRBJ1-5; 7 nucleotides match TRBD1. CDR3 length: 15 residues. The germline gives CDR1 MDHEN, CDR2 SYDVKM. The V segment lost 3 bases and the J segment 0 bases; nucleotides outside the gene matches: 2. The CDR3 loop is CASSLGTVSNQPQHF. DNA of the CDR3: TGTGCCAGCAGTTTGGGGACAGTTAGCAATCAGCCCCAGCATTTT.

The V and J genes are TRBV7-6 and TRBJ2-3; the D is unclear. The CDR3 has 11 amino acids. Trimming cost V 5 bases and J 7 bases, with 7 bases left between them. Germline CDR1 is SGHVS and CDR2 is FNYEAQ. The CDR3: CASSQAHTQYF. CDR3 in DNA: TGTGCCAGCAGCCAAGCTCATACGCAGTATTTT.

The chain employs TRBV19 and TRBJ1-5; D remains unclear. Germline CDR1 LNHDA, CDR2 SQIVND (reference sequence). This CDR3 has 15 amino acids. The V end lost 7 bases, the J end lost 6 bases, and 19 bases lay between the germline ends. DNA for the CDR3: TGTGCCAGTACTATGGGCAGCCACCCGGCTCAGCCCCAGCATTTT. It yields the protein CASTMGSHPAQPQHF.